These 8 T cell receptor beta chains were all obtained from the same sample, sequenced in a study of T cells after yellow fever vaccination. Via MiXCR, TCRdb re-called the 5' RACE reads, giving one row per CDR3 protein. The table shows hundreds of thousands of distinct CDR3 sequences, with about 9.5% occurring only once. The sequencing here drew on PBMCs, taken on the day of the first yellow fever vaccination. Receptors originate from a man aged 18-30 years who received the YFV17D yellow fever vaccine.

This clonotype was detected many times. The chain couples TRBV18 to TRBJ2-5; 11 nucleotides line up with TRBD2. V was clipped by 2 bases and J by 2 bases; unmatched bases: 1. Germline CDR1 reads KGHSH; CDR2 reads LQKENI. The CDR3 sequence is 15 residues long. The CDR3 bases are TGTGCCAGCTCACCAAGGACTAGCGGGCAAGAGACCCAGTACTTC. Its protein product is CASSPRTSGQETQYF.

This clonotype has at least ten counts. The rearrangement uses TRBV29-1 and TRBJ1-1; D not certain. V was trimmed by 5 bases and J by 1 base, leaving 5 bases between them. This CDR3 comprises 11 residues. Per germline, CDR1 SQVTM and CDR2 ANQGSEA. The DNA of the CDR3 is TGCAGCGTTCGGGAGAACACTGAAGCTTTCTTT. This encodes CSVRENTEAFF. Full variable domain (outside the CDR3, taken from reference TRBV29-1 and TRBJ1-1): SAVISQKPSRDICQRGTSLTIQCQVDSQVTMMFWYRQQPGQSLTLIATANQGSEATYESGFVIDKFPISRPNLTFSTLTVSNMSPEDSSIYLCSVRENTEAFFGQGTRLTVV.

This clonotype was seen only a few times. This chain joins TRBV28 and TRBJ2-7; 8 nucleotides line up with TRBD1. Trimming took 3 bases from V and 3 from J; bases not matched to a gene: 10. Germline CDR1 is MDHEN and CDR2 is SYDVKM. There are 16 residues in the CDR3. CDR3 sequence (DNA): TGTGCCAGCAGTTTCCCAGGGGGCGGTGGTAACTACGAGCAGTACGTC. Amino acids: CASSFPGGGGNYEQYV.

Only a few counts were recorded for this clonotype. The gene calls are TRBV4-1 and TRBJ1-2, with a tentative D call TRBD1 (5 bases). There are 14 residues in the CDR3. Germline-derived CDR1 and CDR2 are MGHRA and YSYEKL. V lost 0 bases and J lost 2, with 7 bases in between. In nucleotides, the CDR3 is TGCGCCAGCAGCCAAGACCCAGGGAACTATGGCTACACCTTC. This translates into CASSQDPGNYGYTF.

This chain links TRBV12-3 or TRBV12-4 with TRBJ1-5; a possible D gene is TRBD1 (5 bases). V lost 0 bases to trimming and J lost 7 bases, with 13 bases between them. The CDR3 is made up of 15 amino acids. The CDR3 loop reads CASSLALSEGQPQHF. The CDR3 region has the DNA TGTGCCAGCAGTTTAGCGCTCTCCGAGGGGCAGCCCCAGCATTTT.

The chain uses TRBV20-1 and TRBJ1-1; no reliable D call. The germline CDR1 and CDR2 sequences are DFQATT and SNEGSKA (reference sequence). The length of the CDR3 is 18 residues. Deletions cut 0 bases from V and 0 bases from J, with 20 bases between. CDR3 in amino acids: CSAREMGRGLNLNTEAFF. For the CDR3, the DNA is TGCAGTGCTAGAGAAATGGGCCGCGGCCTGAATCTGAACACTGAAGCTTTCTTT.

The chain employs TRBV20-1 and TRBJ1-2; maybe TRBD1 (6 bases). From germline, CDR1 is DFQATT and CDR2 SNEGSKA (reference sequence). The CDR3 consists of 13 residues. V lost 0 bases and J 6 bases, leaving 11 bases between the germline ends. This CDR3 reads CSARDYRADGYTF. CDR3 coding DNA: TGCAGTGCTAGAGATTACAGGGCGGATGGCTACACCTTC.

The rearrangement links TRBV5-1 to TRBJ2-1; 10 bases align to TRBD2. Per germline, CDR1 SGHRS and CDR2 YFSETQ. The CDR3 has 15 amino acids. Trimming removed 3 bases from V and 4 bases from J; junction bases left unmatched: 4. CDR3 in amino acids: CASSSETSGYNEQFF. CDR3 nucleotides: TGCGCCAGCAGCTCTGAGACTAGCGGGTACAATGAGCAGTTCTTC.